The T cell receptor beta chain described here comes from a study of OX40 agonist ivuxolimab in advanced cancers. Concerning the study at large: Ivuxolimab was a fully human IgG2 agonistic monoclonal antibody targeting the costimulatory receptor OX40 (CD134). Partial responses occurred in three dose-escalation patients, of whom one had hepatocellular carcinoma and two had cutaneous melanoma. Prior anti-PD-1, anti-PD-L1 or anti-CTLA-4 therapy was permitted, and 40% to 50% of dose-escalation patients had received checkpoint inhibitors. The dose-escalation cohort was about 86% male with a mean age of 60 years, ranging from roughly 23 to 85. The point of sequencing TCRbeta in the periphery was to test whether ivuxolimab changed TCR sequence diversity and drove clonal T-cell expansion. Intravenous ivuxolimab was administered to patients every 2 weeks at six dose levels: 0.01, 0.1, 0.3, 1.5, 3 and 10 mg/kg. The monotherapy dose-escalation portion (N of about 50 patients) of the phase I ivuxolimab trial is reported in the paper. Of the roughly 52 dose-escalation patients, hepatocellular carcinoma was present in around 20, melanoma in around 15, renal cell carcinoma in 9 and head and neck cancer in 9. Results and caveats for the whole study, not just this receptor: At doses of 0.1 to 3.0 mg/kg, clonal expansion of both CD4+ and CD8+ T cells in blood was seen between baseline and week 6. After ivuxolimab, CD8+ T cells had more expanded clones than CD4+ T cells on average. Which antigens the clonally expanded peripheral T cells were specific for was not determined. In the 0.1-3.0 mg/kg groups, partial responders were among the patients with the lowest normalized peripheral clonal expansion, particularly in CD8+ T cells. Low levels of normalized T-cell clonal expansion were also shown by some nonresponding patients.

Reading from cysteine to phenylalanine, the CDR3 counts 13 amino acids. The sequence is cut down to CDR3 DNA, 39 bases in frame from base 1. Based on the germline V gene, the CDR1 and CDR2 sequences are ENHRY and SYGVKD. V is shortened by 10 bases, J by 4 bases, and the region joining them spans 15 bases. Points on this clone: Its antigen remains unidentified. Nothing much larger sits one base from this clone, and base qualities are not available.

Patients with a history of autoimmune disease or receiving systemic immunosuppression were excluded from the trial. Peripheral blood for TCR sequencing was drawn from every dose cohort at baseline, at cycle 4 day 1 and at cycle 7 day 1. The samples were taken from a phase I, first-in-human, multicenter, open-label dose-escalation trial of ivuxolimab. The trial enrolled adults with locally advanced or metastatic head and neck squamous cell, hepatocellular, melanoma or renal cell carcinoma. Before TCR sequencing, CD4+ T cells and CD8+ T cells were sorted from peripheral blood as separate populations. Genomic DNA was extracted from sorted cells for sequencing of the TCRbeta CDR3 region. The immunoSEQ Assay was used to sequence the TCRbeta CDR3 regions. The source is immuneACCESS, and TCRdb retained only in-frame sequences with V and J called. Part of the clones is not carried over; for the studies checked, unresolved V genes explain less than half of this, and the remainder is unexplained. The sample includes roughly 81,000 clones, with approximately 90% observed a single time. Jointly, the top ten make up about 0.45% of the sample.

Source: CD4+ or CD8+ T cells sorted from blood, taken in a trial of the OX40 agonist ivuxolimab. The TCR sequence derives from an adult with an advanced solid tumor such as melanoma, head and neck, liver or kidney cancer. The rearrangement joined TRBV10-3 to TRBJ2-3; the D gene lacks a confident call. The sequence in DNA is TGTGCCACCTTAAATGCCCCCCCAGATACGCAGTATTTT. Translated, this gives CATLNAPPDTQYF.